This T cell receptor beta chain stems from a study of T cell changes during pregnancy in multiple sclerosis. The germline V gene has CDR1 SEHNR and CDR2 FQNEAQ (reference sequence). Trimming at V came to 3 bases and at J to 4 bases, leaving 7 bases not matched to a gene. The CDR3 is 16 amino acids. TCRdb keeps only in-frame clones here, not all; method: immunoSEQ multiplex PCR. This sample carries tens of thousands of clones, approximately 87% of them seen once, and the ten largest clones take around 7.9%. The chain employs TRBV7-9 and TRBJ2-2; 8 bases are shared with TRBD2. The sample here was CD8+ T cells from peripheral blood mononuclear cells, taken after pregnancy. This receptor was taken from a female donor with multiple sclerosis, enrolled in a pregnancy study. The CDR3 protein is CASSFTGTSITGELFF. The DNA for the CDR3 is TGTGCCAGCAGCTTTACCGGGACTAGTATCACCGGGGAGCTGTTTTTT.